Listed below are T cell receptor beta chains from one sample, sequenced in a study of CD8 T cells in acute hepatitis C reinfection. Measured with immunoSEQ multiplex PCR; TCRdb has only the in-frame clones, and not every one. The sample comprises about 38,000 clones, about 83% of which are singletons, and roughly 0.48% rests with the top ten. Sequenced input: naive CD8+ T cells from PBMCs. These receptors were obtained from a young man with chronic hepatitis C. Both conserved end residues are part of each CDR3. Each record gives: clone size, D gene, J gene, V gene, CDR3 DNA, CDR3 protein. The D gene is left open where the match is weak. For some rows the clone size is stated as once, few or many, or as a class when expanded; others skip it.

abundance: .
d_gene: .
j_gene: TRBJ1-1
v_gene: TRBV11-3
CDR3nt: TGTGCCAGCAGCTTTGGGGGGGCTGAAGCTTTCTTT
CDR3aa: CASSFGGAEAFF

abundance: once
d_gene: .
j_gene: TRBJ1-1
v_gene: TRBV11-2
CDR3nt: TGTGCCAGCAGCTTAGATGGGGCGGGGGGTACTGAAGCTTTCTTT
CDR3aa: CASSLDGAGGTEAFF

abundance: .
d_gene: .
j_gene: TRBJ2-7
v_gene: TRBV5-1
CDR3nt: TGCGCCAGCAGCTTGCCACAGGGTGAGGGTTTAGAGCAGTACTTC
CDR3aa: CASSLPQGEGLEQYF

abundance: .
d_gene: .
j_gene: TRBJ1-5
v_gene: TRBV19
CDR3nt: TGTGCCAGTAGTATTTTCCCCCAGGGACTTAATCAGCCCCAGCATTTT
CDR3aa: CASSIFPQGLNQPQHF

abundance: .
d_gene: TRBD1
j_gene: TRBJ1-2
v_gene: TRBV11-2
CDR3nt: TGTGCCAGCAGCTCCATCGGGACAGGGGCTGACTATGGCTACACCTTC
CDR3aa: CASSSIGTGADYGYTF

abundance: .
d_gene: TRBD2
j_gene: TRBJ2-7
v_gene: TRBV19
CDR3nt: TGTGCCAGTAGTGCCGGGACTAGCGGGAGATACGAGCAGTACTTC
CDR3aa: CASSAGTSGRYEQYF

abundance: .
d_gene: TRBD1
j_gene: TRBJ1-1
v_gene: TRBV30
CDR3nt: TGTGCCTGGGGAAGGGGACAGTCGGGGAACACTGAAGCTTTCTTT
CDR3aa: CAWGRGQSGNTEAFF

abundance: .
d_gene: TRBD1
j_gene: TRBJ2-2
v_gene: TRBV7-8
CDR3nt: TGTGCCAGCAAGATGGACAGGGGGTGGACCGGGGAGCTGTTTTTT
CDR3aa: CASKMDRGWTGELFF

abundance: once
d_gene: .
j_gene: TRBJ2-2
v_gene: TRBV12-5
CDR3nt: TGTGCTAGTGGTTCCACAGGCCAAGTTGGGGAGCTGTTTTTT
CDR3aa: CASGSTGQVGELFF

abundance: .
d_gene: .
j_gene: TRBJ2-1
v_gene: TRBV9
CDR3nt: TGTGCCAGCAGCGTAGAACCTGTTGGACACAATGAGCAGTTCTTC
CDR3aa: CASSVEPVGHNEQFF

abundance: .
d_gene: .
j_gene: TRBJ2-1
v_gene: TRBV9
CDR3nt: TGTGCCAGCAGCGTAGACTGGGAAGGGGAGCAGTTCTTC
CDR3aa: CASSVDWEGEQFF

abundance: few
d_gene: TRBD1
j_gene: TRBJ2-7
v_gene: TRBV7-8
CDR3nt: TGTGCCAGCAGCCCGGGACAGGACGGATACGAGCAGTACTTC
CDR3aa: CASSPGQDGYEQYF

abundance: few
d_gene: .
j_gene: TRBJ1-2
v_gene: TRBV7-9
CDR3nt: TGTGCCAGCAGCGAAGGGACGTATGGCTACACCTTC
CDR3aa: CASSEGTYGYTF

abundance: .
d_gene: .
j_gene: TRBJ1-1
v_gene: TRBV29-1
CDR3nt: TGCAGCGTTCCACAGACGAACACTGAAGCTTTCTTT
CDR3aa: CSVPQTNTEAFF

abundance: .
d_gene: .
j_gene: TRBJ1-3
v_gene: TRBV19
CDR3nt: TGTGCCAGTAGTGTCCGAGGGAACACCATATATTTT
CDR3aa: CASSVRGNTIYF

abundance: .
d_gene: .
j_gene: TRBJ1-1
v_gene: TRBV30
CDR3nt: TGTGCCTGGAATAATGATTTCCGGGACACTGAAGCTTTCTTT
CDR3aa: CAWNNDFRDTEAFF

abundance: .
d_gene: .
j_gene: TRBJ1-5
v_gene: TRBV2
CDR3nt: TGTGCCAGCACCCCACTGGGCAATCAGCCCCAGCATTTT
CDR3aa: CASTPLGNQPQHF

abundance: .
d_gene: TRBD1
j_gene: TRBJ1-2
v_gene: TRBV9
CDR3nt: TGTGCCAGCAGCGAAGTAGACAGGGTTGAAGGCTACACCTTC
CDR3aa: CASSEVDRVEGYTF

abundance: .
d_gene: .
j_gene: TRBJ1-6
v_gene: TRBV23-1
CDR3nt: TGCGCCAGCAGTCAACATAATTCACCCCTCCACTTT
CDR3aa: CASSQHNSPLHF

abundance: .
d_gene: .
j_gene: TRBJ2-7
v_gene: TRBV11-2
CDR3nt: TGTGCCAGCTTCGACAGTCCCTACGAGCAGTACTTC
CDR3aa: CASFDSPYEQYF

abundance: .
d_gene: .
j_gene: TRBJ2-3
v_gene: TRBV5-5
CDR3nt: TGTGCCAGCAGCTTGGGGGTGGTAGATACGCAGTATTTT
CDR3aa: CASSLGVVDTQYF

abundance: .
d_gene: TRBD1
j_gene: TRBJ2-7
v_gene: TRBV27
CDR3nt: TGTGCCAGCAGGATCCGACAGGGTAATCCCTACGAGCAGTACTTC
CDR3aa: CASRIRQGNPYEQYF

abundance: few
d_gene: .
j_gene: TRBJ1-2
v_gene: TRBV19
CDR3nt: TGTGCCAGTAGTATCCAGGGTGGGGATGGCTACACCTTC
CDR3aa: CASSIQGGDGYTF

abundance: .
d_gene: .
j_gene: TRBJ2-1
v_gene: TRBV2
CDR3nt: TGTGCCAGCAAGGAGGGGTGGAGTCCTACCTACAATGAGCAGTTCTTC
CDR3aa: CASKEGWSPTYNEQFF

abundance: .
d_gene: .
j_gene: TRBJ2-1
v_gene: TRBV7-9
CDR3nt: TGTGCCAGCAGCTATCAGGGTGAGCAGTTCTTC
CDR3aa: CASSYQGEQFF

abundance: .
d_gene: .
j_gene: TRBJ2-7
v_gene: TRBV2
CDR3nt: TGTGCCAGCAGTGAGGCTGGTGGGGTCGAGCAGTACTTC
CDR3aa: CASSEAGGVEQYF

abundance: .
d_gene: .
j_gene: TRBJ1-5
v_gene: TRBV27
CDR3nt: TGTGCCAGCAGTTTAGGGGGAGTTAATCAGCCCCAGCATTTT
CDR3aa: CASSLGGVNQPQHF

abundance: .
d_gene: .
j_gene: TRBJ1-5
v_gene: TRBV27
CDR3nt: TGTGCCAGCAGTTTATCGGGTGGGAGCAATCAGCCCCAGCATTTT
CDR3aa: CASSLSGGSNQPQHF

abundance: .
d_gene: TRBD1
j_gene: TRBJ2-2
v_gene: TRBV12-5
CDR3nt: TGTGCTAGTGGTCCCCGGACAGGGGGCCCCGGGGAGCTGTTTTTT
CDR3aa: CASGPRTGGPGELFF

abundance: .
d_gene: .
j_gene: TRBJ2-3
v_gene: TRBV23-1
CDR3nt: TGCGCCAGCACAAGAGGGGACCGAAGCACAGATACGCAGTATTTT
CDR3aa: CASTRGDRSTDTQYF

abundance: few
d_gene: .
j_gene: TRBJ2-3
v_gene: TRBV7-3
CDR3nt: TGTGCCAGCAGCTTATTGGGCACAGATACGCAGTATTTT
CDR3aa: CASSLLGTDTQYF

abundance: few
d_gene: .
j_gene: TRBJ1-2
v_gene: TRBV29-1
CDR3nt: TGCAGCGTTGAACTCAGGGATGGCTACACCTTC
CDR3aa: CSVELRDGYTF

abundance: .
d_gene: .
j_gene: TRBJ1-5
v_gene: TRBV10-3
CDR3nt: TGTGCCATCAGTGAGTCCCCGGGGCAGCAGCCCCAGCATTTT
CDR3aa: CAISESPGQQPQHF

abundance: .
d_gene: TRBD1
j_gene: TRBJ2-7
v_gene: TRBV19
CDR3nt: TGTGCCAGTAGTGCCGGGACAGGAGTTGTCTACGAGCAGTACTTC
CDR3aa: CASSAGTGVVYEQYF

abundance: .
d_gene: TRBD2
j_gene: TRBJ2-1
v_gene: TRBV10-3
CDR3nt: TGTGCCATCAGAGCGGGGCCTACCTACAATGAGCAGTTCTTC
CDR3aa: CAIRAGPTYNEQFF

abundance: .
d_gene: TRBD2
j_gene: TRBJ2-1
v_gene: TRBV4-3
CDR3nt: TGCGCCAGCAGCCAAGCTACTAGCGGGGAGAATGAGCAGTTCTTC
CDR3aa: CASSQATSGENEQFF

abundance: .
d_gene: TRBD2
j_gene: TRBJ2-7
v_gene: TRBV27
CDR3nt: TGTGCCAGCAGCCCGAGAGCGGGAAGCTACGAGCAGTACTTC
CDR3aa: CASSPRAGSYEQYF

abundance: once
d_gene: .
j_gene: TRBJ2-1
v_gene: TRBV11-2
CDR3nt: TGTGCCAGCAGCTTAGGGGGTGAGCAGTTCTTC
CDR3aa: CASSLGGEQFF

abundance: .
d_gene: TRBD1
j_gene: TRBJ1-2
v_gene: TRBV2
CDR3nt: TGTGCCAGCGACCAAGCCTTGGGACAGGGGATCTATGGCTACACCTTC
CDR3aa: CASDQALGQGIYGYTF

abundance: .
d_gene: .
j_gene: TRBJ2-7
v_gene: TRBV29-1
CDR3nt: TGCAGCGTTGAGACAACCTACGAGCAGTACTTC
CDR3aa: CSVETTYEQYF

abundance: .
d_gene: TRBD1
j_gene: TRBJ1-3
v_gene: TRBV19
CDR3nt: TGTGCCACTGCTGCCGGGACAGGGCTTGGAAACACCATATATTTT
CDR3aa: CATAAGTGLGNTIYF

abundance: .
d_gene: .
j_gene: TRBJ1-4
v_gene: TRBV5-8
CDR3nt: TGTGCCAGCAGCTTGATGGAGGGGGGCAGTAATGAAAAACTGTTTTTT
CDR3aa: CASSLMEGGSNEKLFF

abundance: .
d_gene: .
j_gene: TRBJ2-7
v_gene: TRBV5-6
CDR3nt: TGTGCCAGCAGCTTAGGTCCGGCCGAGCAGTACTTC
CDR3aa: CASSLGPAEQYF

abundance: .
d_gene: TRBD1
j_gene: TRBJ1-4
v_gene: TRBV19
CDR3nt: TGTGCCAGTAGTATGGCTACAGGGGACAATGAAAAACTGTTTTTT
CDR3aa: CASSMATGDNEKLFF

abundance: .
d_gene: .
j_gene: TRBJ2-3
v_gene: TRBV7-3
CDR3nt: TGTGCCAGCAGCTTATATCTCGGGGTAGATACGCAGTATTTT
CDR3aa: CASSLYLGVDTQYF

abundance: .
d_gene: .
j_gene: TRBJ2-7
v_gene: TRBV29-1
CDR3nt: TGCAGCGTTGACCAGGGCAAGGGAACCTACGAGCAGTACTTC
CDR3aa: CSVDQGKGTYEQYF

abundance: .
d_gene: .
j_gene: TRBJ1-2
v_gene: TRBV27
CDR3nt: TGTGCCAGCAGTCTGGCGGGGGCCCCCTCTGGCTACACCTTC
CDR3aa: CASSLAGAPSGYTF

abundance: .
d_gene: .
j_gene: TRBJ1-1
v_gene: TRBV29-1
CDR3nt: TGCAGCGCGCCGGCCCAGAACACTGAAGCTTTCTTT
CDR3aa: CSAPAQNTEAFF

abundance: .
d_gene: .
j_gene: TRBJ1-2
v_gene: TRBV19
CDR3nt: TGTGCCAGTAGTGGGGCGCTTGGAGGTTATGGCTACACCTTC
CDR3aa: CASSGALGGYGYTF

abundance: .
d_gene: .
j_gene: TRBJ2-1
v_gene: TRBV4-1
CDR3nt: TGCGCCAGCAGCCCCCACGGCGGGTACAATGAGCAGTTCTTC
CDR3aa: CASSPHGGYNEQFF

abundance: .
d_gene: TRBD1
j_gene: TRBJ2-5
v_gene: TRBV4-1
CDR3nt: TGCGCCAGCAGCCGCCCGCAGACGGGACAGGGTCAAGAGACCCAGTACTTC
CDR3aa: CASSRPQTGQGQETQYF

abundance: .
d_gene: TRBD1
j_gene: TRBJ2-2
v_gene: TRBV5-1
CDR3nt: TGCGCCAGCAGCTGGACAGGGGGCTCGAACACCGGGGAGCTGTTTTTT
CDR3aa: CASSWTGGSNTGELFF

abundance: .
d_gene: .
j_gene: TRBJ2-6
v_gene: TRBV6-1
CDR3nt: TGTGCCAGCAGTGATACAGGGAGAGCCAACGTCCTGACTTTC
CDR3aa: CASSDTGRANVLTF

abundance: .
d_gene: .
j_gene: TRBJ1-2
v_gene: TRBV7-9
CDR3nt: TGTGCCAGCACCGGGGGGGAACCCCGTCGAGGCTACACCTTC
CDR3aa: CASTGGEPRRGYTF